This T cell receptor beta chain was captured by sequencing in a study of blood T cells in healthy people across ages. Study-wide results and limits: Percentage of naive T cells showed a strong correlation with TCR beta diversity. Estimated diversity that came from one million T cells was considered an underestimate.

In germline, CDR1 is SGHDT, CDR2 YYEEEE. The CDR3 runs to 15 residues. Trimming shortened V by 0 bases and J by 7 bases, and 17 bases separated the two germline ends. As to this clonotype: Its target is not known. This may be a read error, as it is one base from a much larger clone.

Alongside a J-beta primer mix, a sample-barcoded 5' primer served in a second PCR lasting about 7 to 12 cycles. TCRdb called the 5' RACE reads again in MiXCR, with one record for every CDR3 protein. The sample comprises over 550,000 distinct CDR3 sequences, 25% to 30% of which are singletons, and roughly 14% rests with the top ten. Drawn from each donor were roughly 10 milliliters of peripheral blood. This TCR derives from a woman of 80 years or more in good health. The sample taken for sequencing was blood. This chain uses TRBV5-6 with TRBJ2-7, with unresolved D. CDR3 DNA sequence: TGTGCCAGCAGCTTGGCCAACAAGCCCTGGGATGAGCAGTACTTC. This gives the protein CASSLANKPWDEQYF.